The subject of this entry is one TCR beta chain. Ten or more counts support this clonotype. Its recognized antigen is unknown. The record has no base qualities; no much larger clone is one base away. The data were taken from a study of T cell repertoires in cytomegalovirus infection (dated by TCRdb to about 2019). Looking at the study overall: The HLA type of each donor mattered for the analysis, because public TCR beta signatures pointed to carriage of CMV infection along with the matching HLA type. Overall study outcomes, separate from this receptor: In both this cohort and an independent approximately 370-donor cohort, the cumulative frequency of public TCR beta family members distinguished carriers of CMV infection plus the relevant HLA type. The ex vivo response was dominated by HLA-C-restricted CMV-specific TCR beta clonotypes, which also provided the single most frequent clonotype in two of eight donors.

Sequencing was carried out with an Illumina HiSeq 1500. TCRdb passed the public sequencing reads through fastp at Q25 and MiXCR, retaining productive beta sequences. A single entry per CDR3 protein holds the most common genes and DNA from its merged rows. A total of over 300,000 distinct CDR3 sequences appear in this sample, more than 9% of them only once. Around 4% of the sample belongs to the ten largest clones. From the cysteine up to the phenylalanine, the CDR3 has a length of 16 residues. The kept DNA is CDR3 alone, 48 bases in frame from the first base. CDR1 and CDR2 are read off the germline V gene as SGHTA and FQGNSA. Trimming removed 3 bases from V and 4 bases from J; the gene matches leave 7 bases unexplained.

The receptor was isolated from a human donor in good health (CMV status not recorded). Some clones in this sample may be carry-over from other donors' samples. This sequence uses TRBV7-2 and TRBJ2-1; TRBD2 aligns with 9 central bases. Material for sequencing was PBMCs. In nucleotides, the sequence is TGTGCCAGCAGCTTGATGCGGGGGGGTGCGTACAATGAGCAGTTCTTC. Translation gives CASSLMRGGAYNEQFF. With the portions outside the CDR3 filled from the reference TRBV7-2 and TRBJ2-1 genes, the complete variable region becomes GAGVSQSPSNKVTEKGKDVELRCDPISGHTALYWYRQSLGQGLEFLIYFQGNSAPDKSGLPSDRFSAERTGGSVSTLTIQRTQQEDSAVYLCASSLMRGGAYNEQFFGPGTRLTVL.